Listed below are T cell receptor beta chains from one sample, sequenced in a study of blood T cell repertoires in COVID-19. Produced via immunoSEQ multiplex PCR; TCRdb's table is partial and in-frame only. The data contain 75,000 or so clones, roughly nine tenths of them singletons. Sequencing was done on a sample of peripheral blood. The receptors originated from a woman of 80 years or more with active or convalescent COVID-19. The CDR3 runs from the conserved cysteine through the conserved F or W. D genes are given only for firm matches. Some rows mark clone size as missing; the rest say once, few, many or name a class of expanded clone.

V gene	J gene	D gene	clone size	CDR3 protein	CDR3 DNA
TRBV30	TRBJ2-7	TRBD1	NA	CAWRTPGQGHLFEQYF	TGTGCCTGGAGAACGCCGGGACAGGGCCATCTCTTCGAGCAGTACTTC
TRBV7-2	TRBJ2-2	TRBD2	NA	CASSLARGFDRGAVF	TGTGCCAGCAGCTTAGCGCGGGGGTTCGACCGGGGAGCTGTTTTT
TRBV18	TRBJ1-1	NA	NA	CASSPNRNTEAFF	TGTGCCAGCTCACCGAACAGGAACACTGAAGCTTTCTTT
TRBV28	TRBJ1-1	NA	NA	CASSFSYGTPNTEAFF	TGTGCCAGCAGTTTTTCCTACGGGACACCGAACACTGAAGCTTTCTTT
TRBV11-2	TRBJ1-1	NA	NA	CASSRNRRAEAFF	TGTGCCAGCAGCCGGAATCGCCGGGCTGAAGCTTTCTTT
TRBV7-9	TRBJ2-5	TRBD1	NA	CASSTGVVETQYF	TGTGCCAGCAGCACAGGGGTGGTAGAGACCCAGTACTTC
TRBV29-1	TRBJ1-2	TRBD1	NA	CSVAGTEDYGYTF	TGCAGCGTAGCCGGGACAGAAGACTATGGCTACACCTTC
TRBV5-6	TRBJ1-1	NA	NA	CASSRGGGRGAVTEAFF	TGTGCCAGCAGCAGGGGGGGCGGGCGCGGAGCTGTCACTGAAGCTTTCTTT
TRBV29-1	TRBJ2-2	NA	NA	CSVERAGELFF	TGCAGCGTTGAGAGGGCCGGGGAGCTGTTTTTT
TRBV19	TRBJ2-3	NA	NA	CASRTGTPVDTQYF	TGTGCCAGTAGAACCGGGACACCGGTAGATACGCAGTATTTT
TRBV11-2	TRBJ1-4	TRBD1	NA	CASSPGDRIGKLFF	TGTGCCAGCAGCCCAGGGGACAGGATCGGGAAACTGTTTTTT
TRBV7-9	TRBJ2-7	NA	NA	CASSSPDIPTYEQYF	TGTGCCAGCAGCTCCCCAGACATTCCGACCTACGAGCAGTACTTC
TRBV7-6	TRBJ1-1	TRBD1	NA	CASSLQTGANTEAFF	TGTGCCAGCAGCTTACAGACAGGGGCAAACACTGAAGCTTTCTTT
TRBV5-4	TRBJ1-1	TRBD1	once	CASSQGQGRAEAFF	TGTGCCAGCAGTCAAGGACAGGGGAGGGCTGAAGCTTTCTTT
TRBV5-6	TRBJ2-4	NA	NA	CASSLRGLAKNIQYF	TGTGCCAGCAGCTTGAGGGGTCTAGCCAAAAACATTCAGTACTTC
TRBV28	TRBJ1-2	TRBD1	NA	CASSLNRGLGYTF	TGTGCCAGCAGCCTAAACAGGGGGCTTGGCTACACCTTC
TRBV11-2	TRBJ1-1	TRBD1	NA	CASSFIGGDTEAFF	TGTGCCAGCAGCTTTATAGGGGGCGATACTGAAGCTTTCTTT
TRBV4-2	TRBJ1-6	NA	NA	CASSQDYPAGRTLHF	TGTGCCAGCAGCCAAGATTACCCGGCGGGGCGGACCCTCCACTTT
TRBV4-2	TRBJ2-7	NA	NA	CASSQDLYGTYEQYF	TGTGCCAGCAGCCAAGATCTATACGGGACCTACGAGCAGTACTTC
TRBV20-1	TRBJ1-1	TRBD1	NA	CSAGTGRLAFF	TGCAGTGCTGGGACAGGGCGGCTAGCTTTCTTT
TRBV6-4	TRBJ2-7	TRBD1	NA	CASSPRDRASYEQYF	TGTGCCAGCAGTCCCCGGGACAGGGCCTCCTACGAGCAGTACTTC
TRBV27	TRBJ2-2	NA	once	CASSLSGTGELFF	TGTGCCAGCAGTTTATCCGGCACCGGGGAGCTGTTTTTT
TRBV7-9	TRBJ2-5	NA	many	CASSPTGETQYF	TGTGCCAGCAGCCCGACAGGAGAGACCCAGTACTTC
TRBV14	TRBJ2-1	NA	NA	CASSQALPRGNEQFF	TGTGCCAGCAGCCAAGCCCTCCCACGGGGCAATGAGCAGTTCTTC
TRBV6-2/TRBV6-3	TRBJ2-3	TRBD2	NA	CASSYPGTSGRARDTQYF	TGTGCCAGCAGTTACCCCGGGACTAGCGGGAGGGCCAGGGATACGCAGTATTTT
TRBV27	TRBJ2-7	TRBD1	NA	CASSLQRQGAYSYEQYF	TGTGCCAGCAGTTTACAACGACAGGGCGCTTACTCCTACGAGCAGTACTTC
TRBV28	TRBJ1-2	TRBD1	NA	CASSVLSGTGGKVGGGYTF	TGTGCCAGCAGTGTACTATCCGGGACAGGGGGCAAAGTTGGTGGTGGCTACACCTTC
TRBV30	TRBJ1-5	NA	few	CAWSVGFSQPQHF	TGTGCCTGGAGTGTTGGCTTCTCCCAGCCCCAGCATTTT
TRBV6-5	TRBJ1-1	TRBD1	NA	CASSYTNRGVHTEAFF	TGTGCCAGCAGTTACACTAACAGGGGGGTTCACACTGAAGCTTTCTTT
TRBV28	TRBJ2-7	NA	NA	CASRGQRPYEQYF	TGTGCCTCAAGGGGACAACGGCCTTACGAGCAGTACTTC
TRBV12-3/TRBV12-4	TRBJ1-2	NA	NA	CASTLGGAGYTF	TGTGCCAGCACTCTTGGGGGGGCTGGCTACACCTTC
TRBV27	TRBJ2-7	TRBD1	NA	CATSRGIRYEQYF	TGTGCCACCTCCAGGGGGATTCGCTACGAGCAGTACTTC
TRBV7-2	TRBJ2-1	NA	NA	CASSLRDLQNNEQFF	TGTGCCAGCAGCCTCCGGGATCTACAAAACAATGAGCAGTTCTTC
TRBV18	TRBJ1-1	NA	NA	CASSLQQGYTEAFF	TGTGCCAGCTCCCTCCAACAGGGTTACACTGAAGCTTTCTTT
TRBV5-4	TRBJ2-7	TRBD1	NA	CASSLDRGLSYEQYF	TGTGCCAGCAGCTTAGACAGGGGTCTCTCCTACGAGCAGTACTTC
TRBV6-5	TRBJ1-4	NA	NA	CASSWTATNEKLFF	TGTGCCAGCAGTTGGACAGCTACTAATGAAAAACTGTTTTTT
TRBV14	TRBJ2-2	NA	NA	CASSRVARVAKVGTGELFF	TGTGCCAGCAGCCGAGTAGCCAGGGTGGCCAAAGTGGGCACCGGGGAGCTGTTTTTT
TRBV7-2	TRBJ2-1	TRBD1	NA	CASLPGQGGRNEQFF	TGTGCCAGCTTACCCGGACAGGGAGGCCGTAATGAGCAGTTCTTC
TRBV19	TRBJ1-1	TRBD1	NA	CASSGETGGGTEAFF	TGTGCCAGTAGTGGGGAGACAGGGGGCGGCACTGAAGCTTTCTTT
TRBV6-2/TRBV6-3	TRBJ2-5	TRBD2	NA	CASSWGAGGPNF	TGTGCCAGCAGTTGGGGAGCGGGGGGGCCCAACTTC
TRBV7-9	TRBJ2-5	NA	NA	CASSSTEQETQYF	TGTGCCAGCAGTTCTACAGAGCAAGAGACCCAGTACTTC
TRBV28	TRBJ2-7	NA	NA	CASSGLIAFLSYEQYF	TGTGCCAGCTCAGGACTTATAGCGTTCCTATCCTACGAGCAGTATTTC
TRBV19	TRBJ2-1	NA	once	CASKRSPRSSYNEQFF	TGTGCCAGTAAGCGGTCTCCCAGAAGCTCCTACAATGAGCAGTTCTTC
TRBV4-3	TRBJ2-7	NA	NA	CASSQGRPWGPRLVFPEQYF	TGCGCCAGCAGCCAAGGGAGGCCCTGGGGACCGCGACTAGTTTTCCCCGAGCAGTACTTC
TRBV5-4	TRBJ1-4	NA	NA	CASSLAGGTNEKLFF	TGTGCCAGCAGCTTGGCCGGGGGAACTAATGAAAAACTGTTTTTT
TRBV27	TRBJ1-4	NA	NA	CASSRGQTNEKLFF	TGTGCCAGCAGTCGCGGACAAACTAATGAAAAACTGTTTTTT
TRBV10-3	TRBJ2-3	TRBD1	NA	CAIRGQGIGTDTQYF	TGTGCCATCAGGGGACAGGGGATAGGGACAGATACGCAGTATTTT
TRBV9	TRBJ1-2	TRBD1	NA	CASRGGGQGTDYGYTF	TGTGCCAGCCGAGGGGGGGGACAGGGAACAGACTATGGCTACACCTTC
TRBV4-1	TRBJ2-3	NA	NA	CASSQERIGGARNTQYF	TGCGCCAGCAGCCAAGAAAGAATTGGAGGGGCAAGAAATACGCAGTATTTT
TRBV5-1	TRBJ1-1	NA	NA	CASSSSDTEAFF	TGCGCCAGCAGCTCTTCGGACACTGAAGCTTTCTTT
TRBV5-1	TRBJ2-7	NA	NA	CASSLVGIPRGSYEQYF	TGCGCCAGCAGCTTGGTGGGGATCCCCAGGGGCTCCTACGAGCAGTACTTC
TRBV18	TRBJ2-5	NA	once	CASSPGLSETQYF	TGTGCCAGCTCACCAGGACTAAGCGAGACCCAGTACTTC
TRBV28	TRBJ1-2	NA	once	CASSLPSRSGPFYGYTF	TGTGCCAGCAGTTTACCCTCGCGATCAGGGCCTTTCTATGGCTACACCTTC